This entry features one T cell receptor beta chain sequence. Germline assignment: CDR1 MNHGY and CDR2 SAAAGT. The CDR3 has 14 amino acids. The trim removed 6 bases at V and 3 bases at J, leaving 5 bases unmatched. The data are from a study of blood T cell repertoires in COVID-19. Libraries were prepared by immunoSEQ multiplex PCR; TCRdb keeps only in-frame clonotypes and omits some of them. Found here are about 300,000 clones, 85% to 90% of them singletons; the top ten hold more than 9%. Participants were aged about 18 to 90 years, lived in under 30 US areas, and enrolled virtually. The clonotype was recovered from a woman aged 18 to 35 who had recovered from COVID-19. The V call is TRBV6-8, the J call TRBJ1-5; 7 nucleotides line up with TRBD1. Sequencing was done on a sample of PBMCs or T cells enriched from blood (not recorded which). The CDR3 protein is CASSLGQVNQPQHF. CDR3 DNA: TGTGCCAGCAGCCTAGGACAGGTCAATCAGCCCCAGCATTTT.